This T cell receptor (beta chain) appears in the sequencing data of a study of cytomegalovirus exposure and HLA in healthy donors (dated by TCRdb to about 2017). The study in broad terms: A later analysis indicated that the 90 to 150 validation repertoires were generated on the platform also employed for the 670 or so repertoires of the first cohort. The study aimed to test whether cataloging public T cell receptors could reveal signatures of past pathogen exposure. In addition to the first cohort of 650 to 800 subjects, a separate validation cohort of 120 different subjects was used. To predict cytomegalovirus infection status, the study brought together high-throughput TCR immunosequencing, statistical association of individual TCRs with disease status, and machine learning.

The CDR3 runs 15 amino acids, cysteine and phenylalanine included. Just CDR3 DNA is preserved here, 45 bases in frame from base 1. V is shortened by 3 bases, J by 4 bases, and the region joining them spans 12 bases. CDR1 and CDR2 were assigned from the germline V gene as SGHVS and FNYEAQ. Donors formed part of the validation cohort, which comprised about 130 subjects and was distinct from the first cohort of some 700 subjects. General findings and caveats noted by the study authors: Three of the identified cytomegalovirus-associated TCR beta chains were confirmed in vitro to be specific for cytomegalovirus antigens. Across donors, most TCR sequences were observed very rarely, whereas some public TCRs were present in many individuals. All 120 or so repertoires were used to score co-occurrence in the validation cohort in a later analysis, because that analysis had no HLA typing for the cohort. The authors suggested that the approach could potentially be generalized to other disease states and immunological phenotypes. A total of roughly 160 TCR beta chains were listed by the study as associated with cytomegalovirus. The classifier was reported to diagnose cytomegalovirus status with high specificity and sensitivity in both the original and validation cohorts. In a later analysis, TCRs clustered in the first cohort were found to also tend to co-occur in the roughly 120 validation repertoires, with 94% of cluster scores above 0.

Library construction relied on the immunoSEQ multiplex PCR assay. The published analysis was carried out like this. A statistical classification framework was developed to diagnose cytomegalovirus status using the catalog of TCR beta chain sequences. TCRdb holds this immuneACCESS table with in-frame rearrangements only. Some clones are missing; in checked studies, unresolved V genes explain under half, and the rest has no known cause. For V, J and clone size, that table is used; D and trimming come from the DNA. The sample table shows 250,000 to 400,000 clones, and about nine tenths are seen once. The ten largest clones take up roughly 1.2% of the sample. Concerning this clone: The antigen it recognizes is unknown. Nothing much larger sits one base from this clone, and base qualities are not available.

The sequencing sample was made of PBMCs. The receptor was derived from a woman aged 25 to 39 in good health and CMV-seropositive. This receptor chain uses TRBV7-6 and TRBJ2-2; 5 matching bases give a weak D call of TRBD2. The nucleotides are TGTGCCAGCAGCTTCCTGAGGGCGGGCACCGGGGAGCTGTTTTTT. Its protein product is CASSFLRAGTGELFF.